The source of this T cell receptor beta chain is a study of shared clonotypes between healthy human individuals. Whole-study context: Three CD4 naive, three CD4 memory, two CD8 naive and one CD8 memory plate were used per donor.

The method was immunoSEQ multiplex PCR; TCRdb's version includes in-frame clones alone and lacks a portion of them. The repertoire holds about 980,000 clones, about 80% seen once, with approximately 1.5% in the top ten. The CDR3 covers 15 residues. V gave up 0 bases and J gave up 5 bases, with 12 bases separating them. The V call is TRBV5-3, the J call TRBJ1-5; a possible D gene is TRBD1 (6 bases). TRBV5-3 carries the ORF label, with uncertain function. The source is a man between 18 and 35 years old in good health. The sequenced sample was memory CD4+ T cells sorted from blood. The subset is: CD45RA-negative fraction. The CDR3 DNA reads as TGTGCCAGAAGCTTGGTTGTGGGGGGCTATCAGCCCCAGCATTTT. This gives the protein CARSLVVGGYQPQHF.